This T cell receptor beta chain was observed in a study of shared clonotypes between healthy human individuals. Study conclusions and caveats: Donors were few, which limited the genetic and exposure-history diversity represented.

Trimming stripped 6 bases from V and 5 bases from J, with 10 bases between. In germline, CDR1 is MRHNA, CDR2 SNTAGT. The CDR3 has 12 amino acids. Here immunoSEQ multiplex PCR was the method, and the copy in TCRdb shows in-frame clones only, minus some. The sample includes roughly 570,000 clones, about 98% of them seen just once. About this clone: What it binds is unknown.

Naivety among CD8 cells was defined by CD45RO negativity and positive CCR7 selection, thereby excluding terminally differentiated effector memory CD45RA+ cells. The sequence came from a man aged 25 to 40 in good health. The material sequenced was naive CD8+ T cells sorted from blood. The rearrangement joins TRBV6-4 to TRBJ2-5, with D uncertain. CDR3 DNA sequence: TGTGCCAGCAGCCCCGTGTGGGAGACCCAGTACTTC. This sequence encodes CASSPVWETQYF.